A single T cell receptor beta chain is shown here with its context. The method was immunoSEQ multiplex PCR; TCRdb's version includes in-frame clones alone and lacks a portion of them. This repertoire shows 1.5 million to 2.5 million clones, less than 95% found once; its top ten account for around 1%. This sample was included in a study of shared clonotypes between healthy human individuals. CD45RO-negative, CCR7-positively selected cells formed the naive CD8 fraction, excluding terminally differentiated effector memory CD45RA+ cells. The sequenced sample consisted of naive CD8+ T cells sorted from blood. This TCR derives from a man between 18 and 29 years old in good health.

As DNA, the CDR3 is TGTGCCAGCAGCGTTTCGGACAGGTCCCTCTATGGCTACACCTTC. This encodes CASSVSDRSLYGYTF. The chain links TRBV9 to TRBJ1-2, with 7 bases aligning to TRBD1. The CDR3 consists of 15 residues. Trimming took 2 bases from V and 4 from J; bases not matched to a gene: 8. Germline V gives CDR1 SGDLS, CDR2 YYNGEE. The whole variable domain, remainder taken from reference TRBV9 and TRBJ1-2, is DSGVTQTPKHLITATGQRVTLRCSPRSGDLSVYWYQQSLDQGLQFLIQYYNGEERAKGNILERFSAQQFPDLHSELNLSSLELGDSALYFCASSVSDRSLYGYTFGSGTRLTVV.